This TCR beta chain was recorded in a study of control samples from healthy donors and cancer patients. Germline values: CDR1 MNHEY, CDR2 SMNVEV (reference sequence). CDR3 size: 14 residues. Trimming took 8 bases from V and 7 from J, leaving 18 bases between them. Assay: immunoSEQ multiplex PCR; the TCRdb copy retains only in-frame clones and omits some. The table includes around 130,000 clones, roughly 86% detected once. This clone is a singleton in its sample. The V call is TRBV27, the J call TRBJ1-5, with D perhaps matching TRBD1 (5 bases). The material sequenced was PBMCs. This receptor was taken from a man over 45 with head and neck cancer. CDR3: CASGSSGPGQPQHF. As DNA, the CDR3 is TGTGCCAGCGGATCTTCAGGGCCAGGACAGCCCCAGCATTTT.